The TCR beta chain described here comes from a study of blood T cell repertoires in COVID-19. This table comes from immunoSEQ multiplex PCR, and its TCRdb copy is limited to in-frame clones, with some not included. The repertoire consists of about 160,000 clones, with approximately 85% occurring once and the leading ten covering 9.5% to 12%. CDR1 is LGHDT, CDR2 YNNKEL, per germline (reference sequence). The CDR3 is made up of 14 amino acids. J lost 8 bases, V lost 5 bases, and 5 bases had no gene match. This chain links TRBV3-1 (or the pseudogene TRBV3-2) with TRBJ1-6; TRBD1 matches 8 bases. This receptor was taken from a man between 60 and 75 years old with active or convalescent COVID-19. Input material: peripheral blood. CDR3 sequence (DNA): TGTGCCAGCAGCGCCGGGACAGGCGATTCACCCCTCCACTTT. It is translated as CASSAGTGDSPLHF.